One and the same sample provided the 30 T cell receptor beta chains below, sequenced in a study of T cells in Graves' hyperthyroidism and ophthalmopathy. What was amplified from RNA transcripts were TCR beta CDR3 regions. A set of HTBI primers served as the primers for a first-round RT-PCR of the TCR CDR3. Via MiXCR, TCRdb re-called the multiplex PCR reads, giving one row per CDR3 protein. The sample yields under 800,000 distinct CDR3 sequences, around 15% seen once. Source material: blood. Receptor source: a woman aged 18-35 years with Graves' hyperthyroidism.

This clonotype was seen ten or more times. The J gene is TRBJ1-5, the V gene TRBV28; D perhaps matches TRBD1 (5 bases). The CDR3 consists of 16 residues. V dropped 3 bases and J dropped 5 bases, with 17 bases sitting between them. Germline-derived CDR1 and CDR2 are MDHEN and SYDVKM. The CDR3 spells CASSFPQGFDHQPQHF. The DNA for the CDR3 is TGTGCCAGCAGTTTCCCCCAGGGATTCGACCATCAGCCCCAGCATTTT.

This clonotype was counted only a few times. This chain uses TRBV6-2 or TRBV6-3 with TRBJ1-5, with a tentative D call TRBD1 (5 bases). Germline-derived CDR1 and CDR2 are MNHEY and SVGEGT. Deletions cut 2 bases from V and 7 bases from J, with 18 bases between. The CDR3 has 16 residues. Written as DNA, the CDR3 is TGTGCCAGCAGTTACCGGGGGGTCAGGGTTGACCAGCCCCAGCATTTT. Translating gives CASSYRGVRVDQPQHF.

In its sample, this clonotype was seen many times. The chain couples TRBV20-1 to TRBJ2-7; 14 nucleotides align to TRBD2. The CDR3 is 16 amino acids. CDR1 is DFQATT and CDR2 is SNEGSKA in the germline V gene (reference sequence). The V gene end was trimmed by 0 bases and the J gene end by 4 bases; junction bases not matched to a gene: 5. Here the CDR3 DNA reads TGCAGTGCTAGAGATCGTGGGACTAGCGGGAGTTACGAGCAGTACTTC. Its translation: CSARDRGTSGSYEQYF.

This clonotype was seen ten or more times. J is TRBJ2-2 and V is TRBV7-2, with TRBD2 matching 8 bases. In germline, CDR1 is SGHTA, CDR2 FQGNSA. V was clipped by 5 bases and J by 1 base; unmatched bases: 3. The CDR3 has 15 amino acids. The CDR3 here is CASSSTSGNTGELFF. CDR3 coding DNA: TGTGCCAGCAGCAGTACTAGCGGGAACACCGGGGAGCTGTTTTTT.

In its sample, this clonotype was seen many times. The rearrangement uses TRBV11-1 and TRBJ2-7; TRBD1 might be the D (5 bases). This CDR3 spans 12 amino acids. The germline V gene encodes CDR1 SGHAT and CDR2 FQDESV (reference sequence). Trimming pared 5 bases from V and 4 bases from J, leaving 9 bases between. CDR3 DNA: TGTGCCAGCAGCCCAGACAGATACGAGCAGTACTTC. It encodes CASSPDRYEQYF.

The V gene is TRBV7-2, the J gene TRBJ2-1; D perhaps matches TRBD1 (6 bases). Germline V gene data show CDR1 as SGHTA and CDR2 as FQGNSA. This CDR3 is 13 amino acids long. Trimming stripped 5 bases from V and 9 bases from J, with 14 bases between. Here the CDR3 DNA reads TGTGCCAGCAGCCAACGACCCAGGGGTGAGCAGTTCTTC. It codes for CASSQRPRGEQFF.

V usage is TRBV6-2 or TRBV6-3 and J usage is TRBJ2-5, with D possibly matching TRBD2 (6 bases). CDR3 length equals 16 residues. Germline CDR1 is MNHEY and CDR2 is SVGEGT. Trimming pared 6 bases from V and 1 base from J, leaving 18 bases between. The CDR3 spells CASRNSVAALQETQYF. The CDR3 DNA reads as TGTGCCAGCAGGAACTCTGTAGCGGCGCTCCAAGAGACCCAGTACTTC.

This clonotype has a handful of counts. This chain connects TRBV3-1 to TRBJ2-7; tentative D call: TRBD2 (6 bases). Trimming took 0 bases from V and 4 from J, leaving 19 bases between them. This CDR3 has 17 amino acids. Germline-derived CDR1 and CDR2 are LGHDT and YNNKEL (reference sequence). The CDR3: CASSQDKNREISYEQYF. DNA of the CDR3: TGTGCCAGCAGCCAAGATAAGAATCGGGAGATATCTTACGAGCAGTACTTC.

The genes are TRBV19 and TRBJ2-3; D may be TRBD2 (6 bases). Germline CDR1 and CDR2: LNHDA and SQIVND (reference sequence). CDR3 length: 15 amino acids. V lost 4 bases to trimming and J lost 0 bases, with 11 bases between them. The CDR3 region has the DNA TGTGCCAGTAGTACCATGAGCGGGAGCACAGATACGCAGTATTTT. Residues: CASSTMSGSTDTQYF.

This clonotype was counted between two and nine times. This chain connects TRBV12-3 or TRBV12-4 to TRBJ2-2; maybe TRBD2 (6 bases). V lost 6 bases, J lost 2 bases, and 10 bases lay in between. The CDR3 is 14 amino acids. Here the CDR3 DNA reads TGTGCCAGCAGACCGACTAGTAACACCGGGGAGCTGTTTTTT. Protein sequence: CASRPTSNTGELFF.

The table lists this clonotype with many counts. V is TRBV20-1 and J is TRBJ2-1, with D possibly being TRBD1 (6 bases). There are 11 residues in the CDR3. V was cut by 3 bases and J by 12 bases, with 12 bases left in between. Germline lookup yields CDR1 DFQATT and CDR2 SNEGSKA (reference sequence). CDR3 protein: CSARDTGTQFF. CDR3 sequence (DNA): TGCAGTGCTAGGGACACAGGGACGCAGTTCTTC.

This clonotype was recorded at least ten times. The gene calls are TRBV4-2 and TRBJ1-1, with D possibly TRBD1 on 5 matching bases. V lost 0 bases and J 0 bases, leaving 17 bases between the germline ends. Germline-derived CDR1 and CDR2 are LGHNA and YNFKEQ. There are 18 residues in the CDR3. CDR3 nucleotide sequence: TGTGCCAGCAGCCAAGATGAGAGACAGAGTTTCATGAACACTGAAGCTTTCTTT. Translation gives CASSQDERQSFMNTEAFF.

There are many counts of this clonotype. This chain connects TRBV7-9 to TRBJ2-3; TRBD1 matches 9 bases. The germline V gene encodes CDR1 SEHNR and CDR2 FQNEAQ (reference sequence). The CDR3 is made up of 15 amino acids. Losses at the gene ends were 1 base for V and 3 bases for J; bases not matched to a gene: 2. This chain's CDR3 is CASSLDRGPTDTQYF. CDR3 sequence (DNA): TGTGCCAGCAGCTTAGACAGGGGGCCTACAGATACGCAGTATTTT.

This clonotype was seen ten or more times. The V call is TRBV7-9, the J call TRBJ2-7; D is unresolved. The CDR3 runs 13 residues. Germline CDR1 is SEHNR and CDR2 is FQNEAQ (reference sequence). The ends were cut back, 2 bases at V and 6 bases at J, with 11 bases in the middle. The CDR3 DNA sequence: TGTGCCAGCAGCTTAAATTCCGGGTCCGAGCAGTACTTC. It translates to CASSLNSGSEQYF.

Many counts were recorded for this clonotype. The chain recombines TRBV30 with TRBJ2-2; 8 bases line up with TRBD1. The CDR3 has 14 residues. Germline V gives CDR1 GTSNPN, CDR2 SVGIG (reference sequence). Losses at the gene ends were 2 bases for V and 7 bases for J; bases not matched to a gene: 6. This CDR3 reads CAWSLQGAGGELFF. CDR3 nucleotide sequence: TGTGCCTGGAGTCTTCAGGGGGCAGGCGGGGAGCTGTTTTTT.

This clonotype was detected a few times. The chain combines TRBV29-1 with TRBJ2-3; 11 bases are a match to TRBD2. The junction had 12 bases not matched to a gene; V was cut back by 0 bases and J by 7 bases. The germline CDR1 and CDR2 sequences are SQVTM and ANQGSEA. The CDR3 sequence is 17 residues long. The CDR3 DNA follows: TGCAGCGTTGAAGATCTTACTAGCGGGAGTATTATAAATACGCAGTATTTT. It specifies CSVEDLTSGSIINTQYF.

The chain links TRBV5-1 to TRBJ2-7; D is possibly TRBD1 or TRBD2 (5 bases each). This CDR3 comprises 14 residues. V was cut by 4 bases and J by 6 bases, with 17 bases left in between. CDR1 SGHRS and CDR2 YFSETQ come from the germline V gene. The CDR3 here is CASSLGTVDSEQYF. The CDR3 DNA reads TGCGCCAGCAGCCTAGGGACGGTGGACTCCGAGCAGTACTTC. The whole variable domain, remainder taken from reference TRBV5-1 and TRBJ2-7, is KAGVTQTPRYLIKTRGQQVTLSCSPISGHRSVSWYQQTPGQGLQFLFEYFSETQRNKGNFPGRFSGRQFSNSRSEMNVSTLELGDSALYLCASSLGTVDSEQYFGPGTRLTVT.

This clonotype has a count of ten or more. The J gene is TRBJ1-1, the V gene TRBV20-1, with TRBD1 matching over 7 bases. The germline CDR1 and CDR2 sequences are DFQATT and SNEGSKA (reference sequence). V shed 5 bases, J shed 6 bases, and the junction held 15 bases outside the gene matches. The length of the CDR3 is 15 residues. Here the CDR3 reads CSAFPLQTGSAEAFF. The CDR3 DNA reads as TGCAGTGCTTTCCCGCTTCAGACAGGGAGTGCTGAAGCTTTCTTT.

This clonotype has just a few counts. The CDR3 is CASSYMASGRETQYF. Written as DNA, the CDR3 is TGTGCCAGCAGTTATATGGCTAGCGGGAGGGAGACCCAGTACTTC. The V gene is TRBV6-2 or TRBV6-3, the J gene TRBJ2-5, with 11 bases identical to TRBD2. The CDR3 is 15 amino acids. J lost 5 bases, V lost 3 bases, and 5 bases had no gene match. Germline loops: CDR1 MNHEY, CDR2 SVGEGT.

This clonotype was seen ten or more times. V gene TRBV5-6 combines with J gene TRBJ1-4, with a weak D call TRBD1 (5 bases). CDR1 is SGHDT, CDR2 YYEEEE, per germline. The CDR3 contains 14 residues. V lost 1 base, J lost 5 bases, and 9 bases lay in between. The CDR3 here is CASSLPGRNEKLFF. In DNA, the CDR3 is TGTGCCAGCAGCTTGCCGGGACGGAATGAAAAACTGTTTTTT.

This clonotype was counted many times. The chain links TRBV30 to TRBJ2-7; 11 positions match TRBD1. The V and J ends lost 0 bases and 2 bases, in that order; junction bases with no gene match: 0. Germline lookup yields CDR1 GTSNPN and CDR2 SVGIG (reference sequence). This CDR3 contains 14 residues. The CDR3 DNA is TGTGCCTGGAGTGTGGGACAGGGGGCCTACGAGCAGTACTTC. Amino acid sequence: CAWSVGQGAYEQYF. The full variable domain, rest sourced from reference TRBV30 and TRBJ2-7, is SQTIHQWPATLVQPVGSPLSLECTVEGTSNPNLYWYRQAAGRGLQLLFYSVGIGQISSEVPQNLSASRPQDRQFILSSKKLLLSDSGFYLCAWSVGQGAYEQYFGPGTRLTVT.

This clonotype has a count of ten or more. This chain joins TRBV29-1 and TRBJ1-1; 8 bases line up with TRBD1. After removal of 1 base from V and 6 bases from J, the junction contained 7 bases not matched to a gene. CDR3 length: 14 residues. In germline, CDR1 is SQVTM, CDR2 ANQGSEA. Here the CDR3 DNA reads TGCAGCGTTGAAGGAACCGGACAGGGCGCTGAAGCTTTCTTT. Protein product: CSVEGTGQGAEAFF.

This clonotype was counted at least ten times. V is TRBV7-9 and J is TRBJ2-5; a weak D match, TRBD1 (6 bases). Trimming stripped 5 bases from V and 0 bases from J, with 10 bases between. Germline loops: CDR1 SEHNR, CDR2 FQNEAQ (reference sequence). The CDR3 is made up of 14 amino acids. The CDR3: CASSPGQNQETQYF. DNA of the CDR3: TGTGCCAGCAGCCCTGGACAGAACCAAGAGACCCAGTACTTC.

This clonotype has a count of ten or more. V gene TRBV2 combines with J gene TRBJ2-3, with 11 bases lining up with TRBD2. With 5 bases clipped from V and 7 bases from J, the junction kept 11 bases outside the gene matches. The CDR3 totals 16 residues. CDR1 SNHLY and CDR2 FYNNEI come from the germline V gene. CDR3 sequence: CASSRLGTSGGNTQYF. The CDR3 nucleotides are TGTGCCAGCAGTCGCCTCGGGACTAGCGGAGGAAATACGCAGTATTTT.

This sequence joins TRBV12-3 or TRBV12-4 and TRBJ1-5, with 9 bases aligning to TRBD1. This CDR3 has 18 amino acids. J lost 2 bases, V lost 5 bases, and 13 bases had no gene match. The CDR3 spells CASSTGGIIESGNQPQHF. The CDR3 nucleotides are TGTGCCAGCAGTACAGGGGGCATTATAGAATCGGGCAATCAGCCCCAGCATTTT.

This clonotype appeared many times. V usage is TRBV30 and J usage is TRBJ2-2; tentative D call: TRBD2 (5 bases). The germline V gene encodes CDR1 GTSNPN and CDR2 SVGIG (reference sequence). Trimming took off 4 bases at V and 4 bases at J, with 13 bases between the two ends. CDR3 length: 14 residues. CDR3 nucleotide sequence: TGTGCCTGGAAGGTGGGAGTGAGCACCGGGGAGCTGTTTTTT. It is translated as CAWKVGVSTGELFF.

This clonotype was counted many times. The CDR3 bases are TGTGCCAGCAGTTTAGAGGGGGACGAGCAGTACTTC. Its protein is CASSLEGDEQYF. The chain joins TRBV9 to TRBJ2-7; a weak D match, TRBD1 (6 bases). CDR1 SGDLS and CDR2 YYNGEE come from the germline V gene. The V end lost 5 bases, the J end lost 5 bases, and 11 bases lay between the germline ends. The CDR3 loop spans 12 amino acids.

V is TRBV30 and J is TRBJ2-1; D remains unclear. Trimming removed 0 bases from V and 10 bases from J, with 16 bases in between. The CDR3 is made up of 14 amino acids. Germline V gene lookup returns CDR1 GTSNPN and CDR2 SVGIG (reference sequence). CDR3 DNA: TGTGCCTGGAGTGTACGGTTCGGGCTGCGAGAGCAGTTCTTC. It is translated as CAWSVRFGLREQFF.

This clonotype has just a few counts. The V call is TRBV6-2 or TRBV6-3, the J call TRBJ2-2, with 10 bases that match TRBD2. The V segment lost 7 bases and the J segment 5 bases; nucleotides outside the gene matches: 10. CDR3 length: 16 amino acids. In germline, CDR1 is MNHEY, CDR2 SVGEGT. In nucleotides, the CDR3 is TGTGCCAGCACCCCCCCCCGAGCGGGAGGGACCGGGGAGCTGTTTTTT. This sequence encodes CASTPPRAGGTGELFF.

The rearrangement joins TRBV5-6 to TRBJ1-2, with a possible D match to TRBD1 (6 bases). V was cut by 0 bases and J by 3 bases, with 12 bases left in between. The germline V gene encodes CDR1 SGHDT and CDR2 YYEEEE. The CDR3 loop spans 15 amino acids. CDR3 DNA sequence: TGTGCCAGCAGCTTGGTCGGGAGGGGGGACTATGGCTACACCTTC. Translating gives CASSLVGRGDYGYTF.